The TCR beta chain under discussion was sequenced for a study of cytomegalovirus exposure and HLA in healthy donors. Germline-derived CDR1 and CDR2 are SGHTA and FQGNSA. This CDR3 comprises 18 residues. The J segment lost 0 bases and the V segment lost 5 bases, leaving 7 bases of the junction unmatched. PCR used 60 Vbeta primers and 13 Jbeta primers. This table comes from immunoSEQ multiplex PCR, and its TCRdb copy is limited to in-frame clones, with some not included. Of about 110,000 clones listed, less than 80% are singletons. The rearrangement links TRBV7-2 to TRBJ2-1; 13 nucleotides line up with TRBD2. The sequenced material came from PBMCs. This sequence originates from a woman in her forties in good health and CMV-seronegative. The DNA for the CDR3 is TGTGCCAGCAGCCGGACTAGCGGGGGTGTTAGCTCCTACAATGAGCAGTTCTTC. Residues: CASSRTSGGVSSYNEQFF.